The count of the clone carrying this T cell receptor (beta chain) is one. V shed 6 bases and J shed 2 bases, with 16 bases lying between them. Germline CDR1 reads DFQATT; CDR2 reads SNEGSKA (reference sequence). This CDR3 has 14 amino acids. Amplification of the TCR beta CDR3 regions used RNA transcripts (as template). The library came from an HTBI-primed first-round RT-PCR and a second-round multiplex PCR. TCRdb processed the multiplex PCR reads anew with MiXCR; each CDR3 protein has one entry. This sample has some 750,000 distinct CDR3 sequences, with 40% found just once. The data were taken from a study of Graves' ophthalmopathy and Graves' hyperthyroidism.

This chain connects TRBV20-1 to TRBJ1-2; tentatively, D is TRBD1 (5 bases). The material sequenced was peripheral blood. The receptor's source is an adult man with Graves' ophthalmopathy. This CDR3 reads CSAQKQEINYGYTF. The DNA for the CDR3 is TGCAGTGCCCAGAAACAGGAGATAAACTATGGCTACACCTTC.